What follows describes a single TCR beta chain. Its antigen is not identified. Germline lookup yields CDR1 LGHNT and CDR2 FRNRAP. There are 14 residues in the CDR3. V was pared by 7 bases and J by 1 base, with 12 bases between. This specimen belongs to a study of shared clonotypes between healthy human individuals. Study-wide findings and caveats: Compared with clonotypes that all four donors shared, non-shared clonotypes had lower generation probabilities.

150 to 250 ng DNA, 25,000 to 30,000 T cell genomes, went into each sorted-subset replicate PCR. In the original workflow: For the immunoSEQ data, sequences were junction-only without quality scores, so filtering differed. Profiling relied on immunoSEQ multiplex PCR, and the TCRdb table lists in-frame clones only, not all of them. V and J calls plus clone size are reproduced from that table; the DNA served to infer D and trimming. The sample consists of about 1 million clones, about 74% of them appearing once. Sample: memory CD4+ T cells sorted from blood. Stated subset: CD45RA-negative fraction. This rearrangement joins TRBV12-5 to TRBJ2-3; D unclear. This receptor was identified in a man in his late teens or twenties in good health. CDR3 sequence: CASARGEGTDTQYF. CDR3 sequence (DNA): TGTGCTAGTGCCCGCGGAGAGGGCACAGATACGCAGTATTTT.